These 8 T cell receptor beta chains came from one sample sequenced in a study of blood T cell repertoires in COVID-19. The repertoire was sequenced with immunoSEQ multiplex PCR; TCRdb's copy has only in-frame clones and lacks some. Here the sample spans more than 140,000 clones, around 84% being singletons. Sequencing used peripheral blood. These TCRs come from a woman aged 55 to 70 with acute or convalescent COVID-19.

This chain uses TRBV28 with TRBJ1-2; TRBD1 might be the D (5 bases). The CDR3 consists of 13 residues. Trimming removed 5 bases at V and 4 bases at J, with 11 bases between. In germline, CDR1 is MDHEN, CDR2 SYDVKM. The CDR3 nucleotides are TGTGCCAGCAGTCCAGACAGTTTCTATGGCTACACCTTC. Its translation: CASSPDSFYGYTF.

The V and J genes are TRBV5-6 and TRBJ1-5; 7 bases map to TRBD1. This CDR3 has 15 amino acids. Germline V gene sequence: CDR1 SGHDT, CDR2 YYEEEE. The junction had 8 bases not matched to a gene; V was cut back by 4 bases and J by 4 bases. The CDR3 here is CASSIRTGFNQPQHF. The CDR3 DNA follows: TGTGCCAGCAGCATCAGGACAGGATTTAATCAGCCCCAGCATTTT. The variable domain in full, with the rest retrieved from reference TRBV5-6 and TRBJ1-5, is DAGVTQSPTHLIKTRGQQVTLRCSPKSGHDTVSWYQQALGQGPQFIFQYYEEEERQRGNFPDRFSGHQFPNYSSELNVNALLLGDSALYLCASSIRTGFNQPQHFGDGTRLSIL.

V usage is TRBV9 and J usage is TRBJ2-3, with TRBD1 as a possible D gene (6 bases). Trimming stripped 3 bases from V and 4 bases from J, with 15 bases between. This CDR3 spans 15 amino acids. CDR1 is SGDLS, CDR2 YYNGEE, per germline. CDR3 nucleotides: TGTGCCAGCAGCGCACTAGGACAGCTCGCAGATACGCAGTATTTT. This gives the protein CASSALGQLADTQYF.

V is TRBV9 and J is TRBJ2-3; 8 bases align to TRBD2. The CDR3 extends over 14 amino acids. J gave up 6 bases and V 1 base, and 4 bases lay outside the gene matches. The germline CDR1 and CDR2 sequences are SGDLS and YYNGEE. CDR3 region: CASSVRTSRDTQYF. CDR3 DNA: TGTGCCAGCAGCGTAAGGACTAGCAGGGATACGCAGTATTTT.

The chain combines TRBV29-1 with TRBJ1-5; D unclear. CDR3 length equals 13 residues. Germline V lookup: CDR1 SQVTM, CDR2 ANQGSEA. Deletions cut 5 bases from V and 2 bases from J, with 10 bases between. The CDR3 nucleotides are TGCAGCGTTAGCCTATTGGGCAATCAGCCCCAGCATTTT. It encodes CSVSLLGNQPQHF.

The V gene is TRBV11-3, the J gene TRBJ2-2; tentative D call: TRBD2 (6 bases). CDR3 size: 14 residues. The germline gives CDR1 SGHNT, CDR2 YENEEA. The V end lost 2 bases, the J end lost 4 bases, and 8 bases lay between the germline ends. Written as DNA, the CDR3 is TGTGCCAGCAGCTTAATAGCGGCCACCGGGGAGCTGTTTTTT. Translating it yields CASSLIAATGELFF.

The V and J genes are TRBV19 and TRBJ1-1; 9 bases agree with TRBD1. Trimming at V came to 5 bases and at J to 5 bases, leaving 6 bases not matched to a gene. The CDR3 contains 14 residues. Germline assignment: CDR1 LNHDA and CDR2 SQIVND (reference sequence). This chain's CDR3 is CASSLQGAQTEAFF. Here the CDR3 DNA reads TGTGCCAGTAGTCTACAGGGGGCCCAGACTGAAGCTTTCTTT.

V usage is TRBV30 and J usage is TRBJ2-3; D is unresolved. CDR1 is GTSNPN, CDR2 SVGIG, per germline (reference sequence). This CDR3 region has 15 residues. The V end lost 0 bases, the J end lost 1 base, and 11 bases lay between the germline ends. CDR3 DNA: TGTGCCTGGAGTGTACAATCCATCGGCACAGATACGCAGTATTTT. Its protein is CAWSVQSIGTDTQYF.